This is a list of T cell receptor beta chains from one sample in a study of molecular identifiers for immune sequencing clone quantification. TCRdb called the PCR reads again in MiXCR, with one record for every CDR3 protein. The sample records 400,000 to 600,000 distinct CDR3 sequences, about 20% being singletons. The sequenced sample consisted of naive CD8+ T cells from blood, with Jurkat cell RNA spiked in. These receptor sequences come from a human donor in good health. Some libraries in this study had Jurkat cell RNA spiked in. Each CDR3 is given with its conserved first and last residue.

>TRBJ1-1|TRBV6-5
CASSYWGGMNTEAFF
>TRBJ2-7|TRBV19
CASSILLGTQGNEQYF
>TRBJ2-3|TRBV11-2
CASSLAPPGTSGGALTDTQYF
>TRBJ2-5|TRBV5-5
CASSPVRVETQYF
>TRBJ2-7|TRBV4-3
CASSQDVGRGYEQYF
>TRBJ1-2|TRBV6-6
CASSWTGSGYTF
>TRBJ2-5|TRBV7-2
CASSRRTSGGLQETQYF
>TRBJ2-1|TRBV20-1
CSARSGRPVSGRLYNEQFF
>TRBJ2-2|TRBV29-1
CSVATSFTGELFF
>TRBJ2-5|TRBV27
CASSLQGSEETQYF
>TRBJ1-1|TRBV11-2
CASSLQTGREAFF
>TRBJ1-6|TRBV9
CASRSDSYYNSPLHF
>TRBJ2-2|TRBV11-3
CASSAQGSGELFF
>TRBJ2-7|TRBV7-9
CASSNTGSPQYF
>TRBJ1-1|TRBV27
CASSFQGGAEAFF
>TRBJ1-5|TRBV7-2
CASSLPDGTYQPQHF
>TRBJ1-1|TRBV13
CASSLSREAFF
>TRBJ2-5|TRBV11-2
CASRRLSGGEETQYF
>TRBJ2-5|TRBV6-2/TRBV6-3
CASSYFFEYQETQYF
>TRBJ2-1|TRBV7-9
CASSLVAGTYNEQFF
>TRBJ1-1|TRBV15
CATSRGGGNTEAFF
>TRBJ2-3|TRBV28
CASRLLAGGTDTQYF
>TRBJ2-7|TRBV7-2
CASSLGQGMSSYEQYF
>TRBJ2-2|TRBV6-2/TRBV6-3
CASSYGVAGELFF
>TRBJ2-2|TRBV27
CASSLWGNTGELFF
>TRBJ2-5|TRBV7-9
CASSLVGTFSEETQYF
>TRBJ1-1|TRBV6-5
CASSQGGLGTFF
>TRBJ2-1|TRBV15
CATIPTRGPSYNEQFF
>TRBJ1-1|TRBV29-1
CSVSISGGGTEAFF